This is a list of T cell receptor beta chains from one sample in a study of cytomegalovirus exposure and HLA in healthy donors. Data came from immunoSEQ multiplex PCR; TCRdb stores just in-frame clones and leaves some out. This table holds 6,500 to 8,000 clones, roughly 51% found once. Sequenced sample: PBMCs. The receptors stem from a man aged 25 to 40 in good health and CMV-seropositive. CDR3s include the opening cysteine and the closing phenylalanine or tryptophan. Fields, in order: clone size, D gene, V gene, J gene, CDR3 protein, CDR3 DNA. A D gene is named only where the DNA matches it firmly. The listing skips clone size in some rows; elsewhere it reads once, few, many or a size class.

>.|.|TRBV6-1|TRBJ1-5
CASRRGQSPTQPQHF
TGTGCCAGCAGACGCGGACAGTCCCCGACCCAGCCCCAGCATTTT
>.|.|TRBV30|TRBJ2-2
CAWSQSRTLLYTGELFF
TGTGCCTGGAGTCAATCAAGGACTCTTCTTTACACCGGGGAGCTGTTTTTT
>.|TRBD2|TRBV4-1|TRBJ2-7
CASSQGLAGGSYEQYF
TGCGCCAGCAGCCAAGGACTAGCGGGGGGGTCCTACGAGCAGTACTTC
>.|.|TRBV10-1|TRBJ2-7
CASSADLSAYEQYF
TGCGCCAGCAGTGCCGACTTGTCCGCCTACGAGCAGTACTTC
>few|.|TRBV4-3|TRBJ2-2
CASSSLQVVDGELFF
TGCGCCAGCAGCTCACTACAGGTGGTAGACGGGGAGCTGTTTTTT
>once|.|TRBV6-5|TRBJ1-5
CASSPTSGEWEPQHF
TGTGCCAGCAGTCCGACCTCGGGGGAGTGGGAGCCCCAGCATTTT
>.|.|TRBV29-1|TRBJ2-5
CSVEPTGQETQYF
TGCAGCGTTGAACCTACGGGCCAAGAGACCCAGTACTTC
>.|.|TRBV7-6|TRBJ1-1
CASSSSHGTEAFF
TGTGCCAGCAGCTCAAGCCACGGCACTGAAGCTTTCTTT
>once|.|TRBV4-2|TRBJ1-5
CASSQGVQRPQPQHF
TGTGCCAGCAGCCAAGGAGTGCAGCGACCTCAGCCCCAGCATTTT
>once|TRBD1|TRBV4-3|TRBJ1-4
CASSQNPGQGEKLFF
TGCGCCAGCAGCCAAAACCCGGGACAGGGTGAAAAACTGTTTTTT